This TCR beta chain was recovered during a study of blood T cells in healthy people across ages. Findings and limits, study-wide: Per million T cells, the diversity of TCR beta decreased roughly linearly as age advanced.

Remarks on this clonotype: Its antigen is not identified.

Total RNA, at least 6 micrograms per sample, came from PBMCs. There are 12 residues in the CDR3. From germline, CDR1 is SQVTM and CDR2 ANQGSEA. Trimming left V 2 bases short and J 2 bases short, with 6 bases between. Primers used in a second PCR of roughly 6 to 11 cycles were a sample-barcoded 5' primer and a J-beta primer mix. TCRdb redid the calling of the 5' RACE reads with MiXCR, one entry per CDR3 protein. Of about 720,000 distinct CDR3 sequences in the sample, roughly 25% were seen once. This same sample was also part of a study on T cells of mothers and their children.

This receptor was identified in a boy younger than 18 in good health. The sequenced material came from blood. This rearrangement joins TRBV29-1 to TRBJ2-5, with D unresolved. The CDR3 DNA reads TGCAGCGTTGAAAGCCAGCAAGAGACCCAGTACTTC. The encoded protein is CSVESQQETQYF.